A selection of T cell receptor beta chains follows, all from one sample in a study of type 1 regulatory T cells. What these receptors recognize is not known. TCRdb re-derived calls from the reads in MiXCR, one entry per CDR3 protein. Among 5,000 to 6,500 distinct CDR3 sequences listed, about 26% were seen once. Source material: cultured type 1 regulatory T (Tr1) cells, either the whole culture or a sorted fraction (not recorded which). The receptors shown here come from a human donor in good health. CDR3s include the opening cysteine and the closing phenylalanine or tryptophan. D genes are given only for firm matches. Rows may omit the clone size; those that give it use once, few, many or a size class.

v_call	d_call	j_call	clone_size	cdr3_nt	cdr3_aa
TRBV20-1	.	TRBJ1-2	many	TGCAGTGCTAGGACCCTGGGAGCGATTAACTATGGCTACACCTTC	CSARTLGAINYGYTF
TRBV11-2	.	TRBJ1-6	medium-sized	TGTGCCAGCAGCTTAGATCGGACTACTACTTCACCCCTCCACTTT	CASSLDRTTTSPLHF
TRBV18	.	TRBJ1-2	.	TGTGCCAGCTCACGGGAAGGGTTTGACTATGGCTACACCTTC	CASSREGFDYGYTF
TRBV3-1	.	TRBJ2-5	.	TGTGCCAGCAGCTCAAGAGGCCGGGGTACGCTGGAGACCCAGTACTTC	CASSSRGRGTLETQYF
TRBV7-9	TRBD1	TRBJ1-5	many	TGTGCCAGCAGCTTAGCGAGGGGGGGCGACAGGGGGCCCCAGCATTTT	CASSLARGGDRGPQHF
TRBV7-9	.	TRBJ1-1	medium-sized	TGTGCCAGCAGCTTGGGAGGGGAGAACACTGAAGCTTTCTTT	CASSLGGENTEAFF
TRBV5-1	.	TRBJ2-1	few	TGCGCCAGCAGAATCGATCAGGGTAGGGGCAATGAGCAGTTCTTC	CASRIDQGRGNEQFF
TRBV7-9	TRBD2	TRBJ2-3	many	TGTGCCAGCAGACTAGCGGGGGGACCACGCCCAGATACGCAGTATTTT	CASRLAGGPRPDTQYF
TRBV20-1	.	TRBJ1-3	few	TGCAGTGCTAGAGTCTGGGGTCCAAACACCATATATTTT	CSARVWGPNTIYF
TRBV11-2	.	TRBJ2-1	.	TGTGCCAGCAGCTTGATCGGAAATGAGCAGTTCTTC	CASSLIGNEQFF
TRBV29-1	TRBD2	TRBJ2-3	many	TGCAGCGGGAGACTAGCGGCAGATACGCAGTATTTT	CSGRLAADTQYF
TRBV5-1	TRBD1	TRBJ2-2	.	TGCGCCAGCAGCCCCGGGACAGGACCGAACACCGGGGAGCTGTTTTTT	CASSPGTGPNTGELFF
TRBV5-5	.	TRBJ2-4	few	TGTGCCAGCAGCACGTATTCGGGGGGCCGGGACATTCAGTACTTC	CASSTYSGGRDIQYF
TRBV28	TRBD1	TRBJ2-1	.	TGTGCCAGCAGAGACAGGGGGCCACGGTTCTTC	CASRDRGPRFF
TRBV28	TRBD1	TRBJ1-1	.	TGTGCCAGCAGAGGGGGCCCGGGGGGTTACACTGAAGCTTTCTTT	CASRGGPGGYTEAFF
TRBV9	.	TRBJ2-2	.	TGTGCCAGCAGCGTCCTAGCGAACACCGGGGAGCTGTTTTTT	CASSVLANTGELFF
TRBV7-8	.	TRBJ1-3	.	TGTGCCAGCAGCTTCTCCCTGGGGGGGGGTGGAAACACCATATATTTT	CASSFSLGGGGNTIYF
TRBV5-1	.	TRBJ2-4	few	TGCGCCAGCAGCGCAGGACTGGTGGCCAAAAACATTCAGTACTTC	CASSAGLVAKNIQYF
TRBV7-2	.	TRBJ1-5	.	TGTGCCAGCAGCCCCGGGGGGGGGGTTTGGAATCAGCCCCAGCATTTT	CASSPGGGVWNQPQHF
TRBV5-1	.	TRBJ2-2	few	TGCGCCAGCAGCTTGGCGGTTGCCCCCACCGGGGAGCTGTTTTTT	CASSLAVAPTGELFF
TRBV5-6	.	TRBJ2-7	few	TGTGCCAGCAGCTTCGGGGGCTCAGGCTACGAGCAGTACTTC	CASSFGGSGYEQYF
TRBV20-1	.	TRBJ1-6	few	TGCAGTGCTAGAGCCGCGGGACGGAATAATTCACCCCTCCACTTT	CSARAAGRNNSPLHF
TRBV5-1	.	TRBJ1-6	.	TGCGCCAGCAGCTTGATTACGGGGGGGAGCTCCTATAATTCACCCCTCCACTTT	CASSLITGGSSYNSPLHF
TRBV6-5	.	TRBJ1-1	medium-sized	TGTGCCAGCAGTTTCCGGGAGGCCACTGAAGCTTTCTTT	CASSFREATEAFF
TRBV5-1	.	TRBJ2-1	.	TGCGCCAGCAGCTTCGGCGGGGCTACTTACAATGAGCAGTTCTTC	CASSFGGATYNEQFF
TRBV20-1	.	TRBJ2-7	many	TGCAGTGCTAGAGATTGGCAATCAGGCTCCTACGAGCAGTACTTC	CSARDWQSGSYEQYF
TRBV5-4	.	TRBJ2-3	many	TGTGCCAGCAGCCCGACCCTAGCAGCAGATACGCAGTATTTT	CASSPTLAADTQYF
TRBV2	TRBD1	TRBJ1-5	few	TGTGCCAGCAGTGAAGCCGGGACAGTACAATCAGTGACCCAGCATTTT	CASSEAGTVQSVTQHF
TRBV18	.	TRBJ1-4	.	TGTGCCAGCTCACCATCCAGGGTGGAAAAACTGTTTTTT	CASSPSRVEKLFF
TRBV9	.	TRBJ1-1	.	TGTGCCAGCAGCGTAGTCCCCGCTGGCATGAGTTCTGAAGCTTTCTTT	CASSVVPAGMSSEAFF
TRBV18	.	TRBJ1-4	.	TGTGCCAGCTCCCTGACAGCAACTAATGAAAAACTGTTTTTT	CASSLTATNEKLFF
TRBV10-3	TRBD2	TRBJ2-5	many	TGTGCCATCAGTGAGTCGTCTAGCGGGGGAAGACGAGAGACCCAGTACTTC	CAISESSSGGRRETQYF
TRBV9	TRBD2	TRBJ2-3	few	TGTGCCAGCGGGGGACTAGCCGCAGATACGCAGTATTTT	CASGGLAADTQYF
TRBV6-5	TRBD1	TRBJ1-2	many	TGTGCCAGCAGTTCCCCTCTGGGGACAGGGGGCAATGGCTACACCTTC	CASSSPLGTGGNGYTF
TRBV5-4	.	TRBJ1-2	.	TGTGCCAGCAGCCCCGACGGGAACTATGGCTACACCTTC	CASSPDGNYGYTF
TRBV7-2	TRBD1	TRBJ2-7	few	TGTGCCAGCAGCCAGGGGGCGTCGGGCTCGCTTGAGCAGTACTTC	CASSQGASGSLEQYF
TRBV27	.	TRBJ1-2	medium-sized	TGTGCCAGCAGTTTATCGGGGGCACGTAACTATGGCTACACCTTC	CASSLSGARNYGYTF
TRBV5-1	.	TRBJ2-3	many	TGCGCCAGCAGTACGGGGGGCACAGATACGCAGTATTTT	CASSTGGTDTQYF
TRBV13	.	TRBJ2-1	.	TGTGCCAGCAGCCGCCAAGGAAGGTCCTACAATGAGCAGTTCTTC	CASSRQGRSYNEQFF
TRBV10-2	.	TRBJ2-2	.	TGCACCAGCAGTGTGGGGCAGGTCACCGGGGAGCTGTTTTTT	CTSSVGQVTGELFF
TRBV18	.	TRBJ1-3	few	TGTGCCAGCTCAGGCCCATTCGGCAACTCTGGAAACACCATATATTTT	CASSGPFGNSGNTIYF
TRBV10-3	.	TRBJ1-3	.	TGTGCCATCGGCAACAGGGTAGAATCTGGAAACACCATATATTTT	CAIGNRVESGNTIYF
TRBV7-2	.	TRBJ1-1	.	TGTGCCAGCAGCTTAGGGCAGATTTTGATGAACACTGAAGCTTTCTTT	CASSLGQILMNTEAFF
TRBV20-1	.	TRBJ1-2	few	TGCAGTGCTAGAGCCCAGGGAGGCTATGGCTACACCTTC	CSARAQGGYGYTF